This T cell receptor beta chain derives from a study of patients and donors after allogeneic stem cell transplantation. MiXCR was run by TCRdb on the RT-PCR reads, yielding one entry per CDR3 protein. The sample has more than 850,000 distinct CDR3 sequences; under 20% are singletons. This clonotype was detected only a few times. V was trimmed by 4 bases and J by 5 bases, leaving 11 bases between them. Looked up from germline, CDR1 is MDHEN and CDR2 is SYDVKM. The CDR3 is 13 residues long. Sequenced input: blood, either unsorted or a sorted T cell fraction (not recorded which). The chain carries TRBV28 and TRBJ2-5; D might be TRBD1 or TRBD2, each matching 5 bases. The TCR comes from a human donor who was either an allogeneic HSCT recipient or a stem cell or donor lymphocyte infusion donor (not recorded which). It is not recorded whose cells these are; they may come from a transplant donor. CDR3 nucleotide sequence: TGTGCCAGCAGTTCTGGGTGGGGGGAGACCCAGTACTTC. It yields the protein CASSSGWGETQYF.